This T cell receptor (beta chain) came from a study of blood T cell repertoires in COVID-19. Overall study context: Samples taken during acute and convalescent COVID-19 were collected in the United States, Italy and Spain.

Per germline, CDR1 SGHNT and CDR2 YYREEE (reference sequence). This CDR3 is built from 14 residues. V lost 7 bases and J 1 base, leaving 13 bases between the germline ends. Some clones are missing from TCRdb's copy, which holds only in-frame ones; the method was immunoSEQ multiplex PCR. Here the sample spans about 270,000 clones, over 80% being singletons. This clone was seen once. V and J are TRBV5-4 and TRBJ2-3; the D gene is possibly TRBD2 (5 bases). Sequenced material: PBMCs or T cells enriched from blood (not recorded which). This clonotype was sampled from a woman in her 30s with acute COVID-19. The CDR3 reads CASGIGGGTDTQYF. DNA of the CDR3: TGTGCCAGCGGGATCGGAGGCGGCACAGATACGCAGTATTTT.